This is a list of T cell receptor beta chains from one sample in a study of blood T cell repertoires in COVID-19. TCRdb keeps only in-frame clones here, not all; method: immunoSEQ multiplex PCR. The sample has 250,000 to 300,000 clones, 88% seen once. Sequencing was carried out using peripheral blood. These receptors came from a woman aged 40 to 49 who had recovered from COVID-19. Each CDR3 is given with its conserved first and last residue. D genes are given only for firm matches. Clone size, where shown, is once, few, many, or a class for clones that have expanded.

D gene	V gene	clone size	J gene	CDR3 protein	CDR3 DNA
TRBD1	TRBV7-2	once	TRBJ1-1	CASSLAGPGTGSEAFF	TGTGCCAGCAGCTTAGCGGGGCCCGGGACAGGGTCTGAAGCTTTCTTT
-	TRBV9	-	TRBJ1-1	CASSAWWGENTEAFF	TGTGCCAGCAGCGCCTGGTGGGGGGAGAACACTGAAGCTTTCTTT
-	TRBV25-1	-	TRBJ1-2	CASSELGANGYTF	TGTGCCAGCAGTGAATTGGGGGCTAATGGCTACACCTTC
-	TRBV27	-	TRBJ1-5	CASSRTDGSPQHF	TGTGCCAGCTCGCGGACAGATGGTTCGCCCCAGCATTTT
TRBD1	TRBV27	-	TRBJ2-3	CASSLSGTGPFPGDTQYF	TGTGCCAGCAGTTTATCTGGGACAGGTCCTTTTCCGGGCGATACGCAGTATTTT
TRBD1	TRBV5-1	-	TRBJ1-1	CASSAPQGTNTEAFF	TGCGCCAGCAGCGCCCCACAGGGGACGAACACTGAAGCTTTCTTT
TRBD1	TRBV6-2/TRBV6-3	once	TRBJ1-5	CASSLRGHQPQHF	TGTGCCAGCAGCCTAAGGGGGCATCAGCCCCAGCATTTT
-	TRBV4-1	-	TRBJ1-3	CASSQGDGGHSGNTIYF	TGCGCCAGCAGCCAAGGGGATGGCGGGCACTCTGGAAACACCATATATTTT
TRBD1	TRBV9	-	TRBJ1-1	CASSPRDRVLGTEAFF	TGTGCCAGCAGCCCTCGGGACAGGGTCTTGGGCACTGAAGCTTTCTTT
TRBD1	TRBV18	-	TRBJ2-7	CASSPLGTGAYEQYF	TGTGCCAGCTCACCATTGGGGACAGGGGCCTACGAGCAGTACTTC
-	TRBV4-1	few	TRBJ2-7	CASSQGDRPRKYF	TGCGCCAGCAGCCAAGGTGACAGACCGAGGAAGTACTTC
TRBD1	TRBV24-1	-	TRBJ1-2	CATSDQQGAIGYTF	TGTGCCACCAGTGACCAACAGGGGGCGATTGGCTACACCTTC
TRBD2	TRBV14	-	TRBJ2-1	CASSQGALAGGEQFF	TGTGCCAGCAGCCAAGGTGCACTAGCGGGAGGTGAGCAGTTCTTC
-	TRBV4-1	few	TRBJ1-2	CASSQDLGVVGGYTF	TGCGCCAGCAGCCAAGACCTCGGGGTAGTGGGAGGCTACACCTTC
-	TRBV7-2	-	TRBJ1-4	CASSPRPLRENEKLFF	TGTGCCAGCAGCCCCCGTCCACTAAGGGAGAATGAAAAACTGTTTTTT
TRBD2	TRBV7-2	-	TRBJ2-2	CASSTWAGVNTGELFF	TGTGCCAGCAGTACGTGGGCGGGAGTTAACACCGGGGAGCTGTTTTTT
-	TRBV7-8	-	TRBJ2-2	CASSLARLPPGELFF	TGTGCCAGCAGCTTAGCGCGACTCCCCCCCGGGGAGCTGTTTTTT
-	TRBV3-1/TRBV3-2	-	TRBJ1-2	CASSPDRPDPLVHTF	TGTGCCAGCAGCCCCGACAGGCCAGACCCGCTGGTTCATACCTTC
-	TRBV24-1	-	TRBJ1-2	CATSDSGGSYGYTF	TGTGCCACCAGTGATTCGGGCGGGAGCTATGGCTACACCTTC
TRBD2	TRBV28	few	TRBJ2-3	CASSFKAGVITDTQYF	TGTGCCAGCAGTTTCAAGGCGGGAGTGATTACAGATACGCAGTATTTT
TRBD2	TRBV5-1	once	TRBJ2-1	CASSPSTSGTNEQFF	TGCGCCAGCAGCCCGTCGACTAGCGGGACTAATGAGCAGTTCTTC
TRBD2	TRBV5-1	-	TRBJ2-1	CASSRIAGGFGNEQFF	TGCGCCAGCAGCCGGATAGCGGGAGGATTTGGGAATGAGCAGTTCTTC
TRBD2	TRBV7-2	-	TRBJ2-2	CASSLAGAGGTGELFF	TGTGCCAGCAGCTTAGCGGGAGCGGGAGGGACCGGGGAGCTGTTTTTT
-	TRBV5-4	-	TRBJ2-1	CASSQGASGNYEQFF	TGTGCCAGCAGCCAGGGGGCTAGCGGGAACTATGAGCAGTTCTTC
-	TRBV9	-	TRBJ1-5	CASSVGPGVSQPQHF	TGTGCCAGCAGCGTAGGCCCAGGTGTGAGTCAGCCCCAGCATTTT
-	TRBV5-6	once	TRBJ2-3	CASSSRQSQYF	TGTGCCAGCAGCTCAAGACAGTCGCAGTATTTT